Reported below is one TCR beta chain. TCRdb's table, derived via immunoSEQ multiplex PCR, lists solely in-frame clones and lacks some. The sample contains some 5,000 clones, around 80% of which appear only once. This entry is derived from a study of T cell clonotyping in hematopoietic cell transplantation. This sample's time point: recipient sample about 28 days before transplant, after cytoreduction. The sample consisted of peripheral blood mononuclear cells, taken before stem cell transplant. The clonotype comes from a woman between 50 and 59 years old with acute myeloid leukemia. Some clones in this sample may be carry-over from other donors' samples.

As DNA, the CDR3 is TGTGCCAGCAGCTCCTTGGTTCCGGGGAGGGGATATACGCAGTATTTT. As protein: CASSSLVPGRGYTQYF. The rearrangement links TRBV7-9 to TRBJ2-3; 7 bases align to TRBD2. CDR1 and CDR2 (germline): SEHNR, FQNEAQ (reference sequence). The J segment lost 7 bases and the V segment lost 4 bases, leaving 14 bases of the junction unmatched. The CDR3 length is 16 residues.